This TCR beta chain appears in the sequencing data of a study of molecular identifiers for immune sequencing clone quantification. Naive CD8 libraries used about 20,000 to 1,100,000 sorted cells and 10%, 30% or 50% RNA. Germline V gene sequence: CDR1 SGHDT, CDR2 YYEEEE. CDR3 length: 16 amino acids. Trimming took 2 bases from V and 0 from J, leaving 12 bases between them. In regard to this clonotype: This CDR3 fails to terminate in the conserved phenylalanine or tryptophan, so it likely reflects a read error.

Previously described methods and listed TCR primers were employed for the bulk TCR libraries. TCRdb redid the calling of the PCR reads with MiXCR, one entry per CDR3 protein. The data hold 400,000 to 600,000 distinct CDR3 sequences, with about 21% observed a single time. The J gene is TRBJ2-1, the V gene TRBV5-6; a weak D match, TRBD2 (5 bases). Sequencing input: naive CD8+ T cells from blood, with Jurkat cell RNA spiked in. The sample's subset: FACS-sorted CD8+CD4-CCR7+CD45RA+ naive T cells. The source of this sequence is a human donor in good health. Some libraries in this study had Jurkat cell RNA spiked in. In DNA, the CDR3 is TGTGCCAGCAGCTTAGGCGGGCCGAGCTCCTACAATGAGCAGTTCTCC. Protein product: CASSLGGPSSYNEQFS.